This T cell receptor (beta chain) is from a study of blood T cells in healthy people across ages. The second PCR ran roughly 6 to 11 cycles with a sample-barcoded 5' primer and J-beta primers. TCRdb itself ran the 5' RACE reads through MiXCR, one entry per CDR3 protein. The sample lists 1.5 million to 2 million distinct CDR3 sequences, 35% to 50% occurring once. Per germline, CDR1 SGDLS and CDR2 YYNGEE. V was pared by 2 bases and J by 1 base, with 6 bases between. This CDR3 spans 13 amino acids. Donor samples were obtained from healthy Caucasian individuals from Russia, aged 6 to 90. The sequencing input was blood. The clonotype originates from a human donor in good health. The V and J genes are TRBV9 and TRBJ1-2; no definite D call. The CDR3 protein is CASSVRINYGYTF. The CDR3 DNA reads TGTGCCAGCAGCGTGAGGATTAACTATGGCTACACCTTC.